A single sample gave rise to the 2 T cell receptor beta chains below, sequenced in a study of blood T cells in healthy people across ages. Combining a sample-barcoded 5' primer with a J-beta primer mix, a second PCR ran for about 7 to 11 cycles. In TCRdb, the 5' RACE reads were re-called with MiXCR into one record per CDR3 protein. The data contain over 450,000 distinct CDR3 sequences, 20% to 30% of them singletons. Separately, the same data were catalogued under a study of T cells of mothers and their children.

Sequenced sample: blood. These receptors were taken from a boy between 5 and 17 years old in good health.

In its sample, this clonotype was seen many times. The CDR3 region has the DNA TGTGCCAGCAGCACTCGACTAGCGGGGTACCAAGAGACCCAGTACTTC. This codes for CASSTRLAGYQETQYF. V and J are TRBV6-2 or TRBV6-3 and TRBJ2-5, with TRBD2 matching over 11 bases. V lost 6 bases and J lost 0; bases outside the gene matches: 6. The length of the CDR3 is 16 residues. Looked up from germline, CDR1 is MNHEY and CDR2 is SVGEGT.

The V gene is TRBV28, the J gene TRBJ1-2; TRBD1 aligns across 9 bases. The CDR3 contains 16 residues. Trimming removed 2 bases from V and 1 base from J; junction bases left unmatched: 5. The germline V gene has CDR1 MDHEN and CDR2 SYDVKM. CDR3: CASSLRRDRDNYGYTF. CDR3 coding DNA: TGTGCCAGCAGTTTAAGACGGGACAGGGATAACTATGGCTACACCTTC.